The entry below describes one T cell receptor (beta chain). These data are taken from a study of PD-1 blockade in classical Hodgkin lymphoma. Produced via immunoSEQ multiplex PCR; TCRdb's table is partial and in-frame only. Of about 4,200 clones listed, 81% are singletons. Time point reported: newly diagnosed, previously untreated cHL patient sample. Isolation of CD8+ T cells from thawed PBMCs used magnetic negative selection. After removal of 4 bases from V and 4 bases from J, the junction contained 5 bases not matched to a gene. The germline CDR1 and CDR2 sequences are MGHRA and YSYEKL. There are 14 residues in the CDR3.

The sequencing input was CD8+ T cells from blood. This chain joins TRBV4-1 and TRBJ2-7; 9 bases map to TRBD1. This TCR was sampled from a human donor with classical Hodgkin lymphoma. The CDR3 sequence is CASSLWDRAYEQYF. In DNA form, the CDR3 reads TGCGCCAGCAGCCTATGGGACAGGGCATACGAGCAGTACTTC.